These 10 T cell receptor beta chains were all obtained from the same sample, sequenced in a study of a mutant IDH1 vaccine in newly diagnosed glioma. These receptors have no known antigen. The sample's time point: week 11, during vaccination. In the vaccine, a single dose held 300 ug of the mutant IDH1 20-mer peptide, along with topical imiquimod. The repertoire was sequenced with immunoSEQ multiplex PCR; TCRdb's copy has only in-frame clones and lacks some. The sample carries roughly 130,000 clones, just under 80% recorded once. The sequences come from PBMCs, collected from a glioma patient whose treatment included an IDH1 peptide vaccine. The receptors were gathered from a man in his forties or fifties with glioma.

V gene TRBV5-1 combines with J gene TRBJ2-1, with D tentatively TRBD2 (5 bases). Between the trimmed V and J ends, which lost 2 bases and 5 bases, there was a span of 17 bases. Germline CDR1 and CDR2: SGHRS and YFSETQ. The CDR3 covers 16 residues. CDR3 in amino acids: CASSFGLQGEDNEQFF. The CDR3 DNA reads as TGCGCCAGCAGCTTTGGACTTCAAGGAGAGGACAATGAGCAGTTCTTC. Based on the CDR3 plus reference TRBV5-1 and TRBJ2-1, the full variable domain is KAGVTQTPRYLIKTRGQQVTLSCSPISGHRSVSWYQQTPGQGLQFLFEYFSETQRNKGNFPGRFSGRQFSNSRSEMNVSTLELGDSALYLCASSFGLQGEDNEQFFGPGTRLTVL.

This clone was observed once. The gene calls are TRBV4-3 and TRBJ2-1; no clear D. V was clipped by 0 bases and J by 1 base, with 19 bases between them. CDR1 is LGHNA and CDR2 is YSLEER in the germline V gene. The CDR3 covers 19 residues. CDR3 loop: CASSQEWAFLTLSYNEQFF. CDR3 bases: TGCGCCAGCAGCCAAGAATGGGCCTTCCTGACACTATCCTACAATGAGCAGTTCTTC.

The CDR3, as DNA: TGTGCCAGTAGTATACAGGGGAGCTATGGCTACACCTTC. Translation: CASSIQGSYGYTF. This chain uses TRBV19 with TRBJ1-2, with TRBD1 as a possible D gene (6 bases). Germline-derived CDR1 and CDR2 are LNHDA and SQIVND (reference sequence). The germline V and J ends were trimmed by 2 bases and 4 bases, with 8 bases remaining between them. CDR3 size: 13 residues.

The V call is TRBV9, the J call TRBJ2-1; D perhaps matches TRBD2 (5 bases). The CDR3 runs to 16 residues. V gave up 4 bases and J gave up 9 bases, with 23 bases separating them. Germline V gene sequence: CDR1 SGDLS, CDR2 YYNGEE. CDR3 sequence: CASSRARAQADPEQFF. DNA of the CDR3: TGTGCCAGCAGCCGCGCCCGGGCCCAAGCGGATCCTGAGCAGTTCTTC.

This clone was detected a few times. This chain joins TRBV20-1 and TRBJ1-1, with unresolved D. Looked up from germline, CDR1 is DFQATT and CDR2 is SNEGSKA (reference sequence). This CDR3 comprises 11 residues. Deletions cut 6 bases from V and 6 bases from J, with 11 bases between. The chain's CDR3 is CSALLGAEAFF. The CDR3 DNA reads as TGCAGTGCCCTGCTTGGGGCTGAAGCTTTCTTT.

The chain uses TRBV7-2 and TRBJ2-7; 9 bases align to TRBD1. V trimming: 5 bases; J trimming: 4 bases; junction bases outside the gene matches: 6. CDR1 is SGHTA, CDR2 FQGNSA, per germline. This CDR3 has 14 residues. CDR3 DNA: TGTGCCAGCAGCCTGGACAGGGGCAGGTACGAGCAGTACTTC. Translation gives CASSLDRGRYEQYF.

This chain joins TRBV7-2 and TRBJ2-1; D unclear. V lost 7 bases and J 2 bases, leaving 12 bases between the germline ends. The germline V gene encodes CDR1 SGHTA and CDR2 FQGNSA. The CDR3 consists of 14 residues. CDR3 nucleotides: TGTGCCAGCATTCCCGACCAAGCCTACAATGAGCAGTTCTTC. Amino acid sequence: CASIPDQAYNEQFF.

The chain is built from TRBV27 and TRBJ1-2, with D possibly being TRBD1 (5 bases). CDR1 and CDR2 (germline): MNHEY, SMNVEV (reference sequence). The CDR3 is 12 amino acids. V lost 5 bases and J lost 4, with 8 bases in between. The DNA for the CDR3 is TGTGCCAGCAGTCAGGGCTTCTATGGCTACACCTTC. Its translation: CASSQGFYGYTF.

The genes are TRBV7-2 and TRBJ1-5; 9 nucleotides match TRBD1. This CDR3 is built from 16 residues. Germline CDR1 SGHTA, CDR2 FQGNSA. After removal of 3 bases from V and 1 base from J, the junction contained 4 bases not matched to a gene. CDR3 coding DNA: TGTGCCAGCAGCTTCCGACAGGGGGGGAGCAATCAGCCCCAGCATTTT. Translating it yields CASSFRQGGSNQPQHF.

The gene calls are TRBV10-3 and TRBJ2-7; 13 nucleotides match TRBD2. V dropped 6 bases and J dropped 3; count of bases not matched to a gene: 5. The CDR3 spans 15 residues. Germline V gene data show CDR1 as ENHRY and CDR2 as SYGVKD. The CDR3 loop reads CAISLTSGGHYEQYF. The CDR3 DNA sequence: TGTGCCATCAGCCTGACTAGCGGGGGGCACTACGAGCAGTACTTC.